Listed here are 9 T cell receptor beta chains from one sample, sequenced in a study of blood T cell repertoires in COVID-19. Generated by immunoSEQ multiplex PCR, the TCRdb table keeps only in-frame clones and is missing some. Found here are approximately 230,000 clones, 70% to 90% of them singletons; the top ten hold approximately 1.6%. Sequencing was performed on PBMCs or T cells enriched from blood (not recorded which). The receptors stem from a man aged 35 to 55 who had recovered from COVID-19.

This clone has more than one count but fewer than ten. The CDR3 region has the DNA TGTGCCAGCAGTTTTTGGCAGGGGCAAGAGACCCAGTACTTC. The encoded protein is CASSFWQGQETQYF. The chain has TRBV28 and TRBJ2-5, with a weak D call TRBD1 (6 bases). V was cut by 3 bases and J by 2 bases, with 10 bases left in between. The germline V gene encodes CDR1 MDHEN and CDR2 SYDVKM. The CDR3 length is 14 residues.

V gene TRBV5-4 combines with J gene TRBJ1-2, with TRBD1 as a possible D gene (5 bases). V gave up 5 bases and J gave up 3 bases, with 11 bases separating them. The CDR3 is 13 amino acids. Germline CDR1 SGHNT, CDR2 YYREEE (reference sequence). CDR3 nucleotides: TGTGCCAGCAGTACGGGGGGAGACTATGGCTACACCTTC. It specifies CASSTGGDYGYTF. Variable domain in full (rest from reference TRBV5-4 and TRBJ1-2): ETGVTQSPTHLIKTRGQQVTLRCSSQSGHNTVSWYQQALGQGPQFIFQYYREEENGRGNFPPRFSGLQFPNYSSELNVNALELDDSALYLCASSTGGDYGYTFGSGTRLTVV.

The chain carries TRBV2 and TRBJ1-1, with D possibly matching TRBD1 (5 bases). The V gene lost 4 bases and the J gene lost 1 base, with 10 bases spanning the gap. CDR1 SNHLY and CDR2 FYNNEI come from the germline V gene. This CDR3 region has 14 residues. CDR3 DNA: TGTGCCAGCAGTGCGGACATTGCGAACACTGAAGCTTTCTTT. Amino acid sequence: CASSADIANTEAFF.

This clone was detected only once. The chain joins TRBV5-8 to TRBJ1-5; the D is unclear. This CDR3 spans 16 amino acids. V lost 0 bases, J lost 1 base, and 11 bases lay in between. From germline, CDR1 is SGHTS and CDR2 YDEGEE. CDR3 coding DNA: TGTGCCAGCAGCTTGGTCCCACACCAGAGCAATCAGCCCCAGCATTTT. It encodes CASSLVPHQSNQPQHF.

J is TRBJ1-1 and V is TRBV4-3; D is undetermined. V was pared by 1 base and J by 0 bases, with 9 bases between. The CDR3 contains 15 residues. The germline gives CDR1 LGHNA, CDR2 YSLEER. CDR3 region: CASSQVWAMNTEAFF. In nucleotides, the CDR3 is TGCGCCAGCAGCCAAGTGTGGGCCATGAACACTGAAGCTTTCTTT.

The gene calls are TRBV14 and TRBJ2-1, with 9 bases matching TRBD1. The CDR3 runs to 12 residues. Germline V CDR1 and CDR2: SGHDN, FVKESK. The trim removed 4 bases at V and 13 bases at J, leaving 5 bases unmatched. CDR3 residues: CASSPGTGFQFF. The CDR3 DNA sequence: TGTGCCAGCAGCCCCGGGACAGGGTTTCAGTTCTTC.

The V call is TRBV5-1, the J call TRBJ2-7; maybe TRBD1 (8 bases). CDR3 size: 13 residues. In germline, CDR1 is SGHRS, CDR2 YFSETQ. V lost 7 bases and J 5 bases, leaving 16 bases between the germline ends. The CDR3 DNA reads as TGCGCCAGCGGACTAGACAGGGGTCACGAGCAGTACTTC. This translates into CASGLDRGHEQYF.

This chain connects TRBV21-1 to TRBJ1-2; TRBD1 is the table's D call and was not checked against the DNA. TRBV21-1 is flagged as a pseudogene. The CDR3 spans 16 residues. CDR3 nucleotides: TGTGCCAGCAATATCGACAGGGCCACCCCTAACTATGGCTACACCTTC. This gives the protein CASNIDRATPNYGYTF.

CDR3 region: CSAPGLYNEQFF. CDR3 sequence (DNA): TGCAGCGCCCCGGGACTTTACAATGAGCAGTTCTTC. The rearrangement joins TRBV29-1 to TRBJ2-1; weak D call: TRBD2 (6 bases). The germline CDR1 and CDR2 sequences are SQVTM and ANQGSEA. The V and J ends lost 7 bases and 4 bases respectively, with 11 bases between them. The CDR3 is 12 amino acids.